The T cell receptor beta chain under discussion was sequenced for a study of beta chain features in type 1 diabetes. Findings of the study overall: Equally in patients and controls, PCR might preferentially amplify shorter templates.

Germline values: CDR1 SGHNT, CDR2 YYREEE (reference sequence). V was pared by 3 bases and J by 6 bases, with 8 bases of the junction left unmatched. CDR3 size: 16 residues. Expressed TCRB transcripts were sequenced, since all the RNA that had been isolated was reverse transcribed. TCRdb's copy holds only in-frame clones and misses some; the assay was immunoSEQ multiplex PCR. The sample gives roughly 380,000 clones, 20% of which show up once; approximately 0.046% is in the top ten. With regard to this clone: Its antigen remains unknown.

The chain uses TRBV5-4 and TRBJ2-1; 11 bases align to TRBD2. The TCR originated in a young woman in good health. Input material: naive CD4+ T cells from blood. The CDR3 DNA reads as TGTGCCAGCAGCTCGCAACTAGCGGGGGCCGTCAATGAGCAGTTCTTC. This encodes CASSSQLAGAVNEQFF.